The 25 T cell receptor beta chains below were found in one sample sequenced in a study of T-cell memory formation after mild COVID-19. MiXCR, run by TCRdb on the 5' RACE reads, gives a single entry per CDR3 protein. This sample has about 250,000 distinct CDR3 sequences, with roughly 15% found just once. Sample: PBMCs or a T cell subset sorted from them (not recorded which). The receptors were gathered from a young man who had mild COVID-19 (a few samples of this study predate the infection). Cell type and time point are not known.

This clonotype occurred a few times. This chain uses TRBV6-1 with TRBJ1-5; D unclear. Between the trimmed V and J ends, which lost 5 bases and 0 bases, there was a span of 11 bases. The CDR3 spans 15 residues. Germline V gives CDR1 MNHNS, CDR2 SASEGT. This CDR3 reads CASSPRWDSNQPQHF. DNA for the CDR3: TGTGCCAGCAGTCCGAGGTGGGATAGCAATCAGCCCCAGCATTTT.

This clonotype was counted a few times. This chain links TRBV10-3 with TRBJ1-1, with D tentatively TRBD1 (5 bases). The CDR3 covers 14 residues. The V gene's germline CDR1 is ENHRY and CDR2 SYGVKD. Trimming took 6 bases from V and 0 from J, leaving 11 bases between them. This chain's CDR3 is CAISRKGMNTEAFF. CDR3 nucleotides: TGTGCCATCAGCCGAAAGGGGATGAACACTGAAGCTTTCTTT.

The rearrangement uses TRBV5-1 and TRBJ2-7; D is unclear. The V end was cut by 3 bases, the J end by 2 bases, with 9 bases between. Germline V gene lookup returns CDR1 SGHRS and CDR2 YFSETQ. There are 13 residues in the CDR3. The chain's CDR3 is CASSSEHPYEQYF. The CDR3 DNA reads as TGCGCCAGCAGCTCCGAACATCCCTACGAGCAGTACTTC.

This clonotype was seen only a few times. The chain recombines TRBV7-2 with TRBJ2-2; the D gene is possibly TRBD1 (5 bases). V gave up 4 bases and J gave up 1 base, with 10 bases separating them. Germline values: CDR1 SGHTA, CDR2 FQGNSA. This CDR3 is built from 15 residues. In nucleotides, the CDR3 is TGTGCCAGCAGCTCGACAGTGGGGAACACCGGGGAGCTGTTTTTT. Protein: CASSSTVGNTGELFF.

The chain employs TRBV21-1 and TRBJ1-2. TRBV21-1 is shown as a pseudogene. This CDR3 contains 13 residues. In DNA, the CDR3 is TGTGCCAGCAGCAAGTACGGGCACAATGGCTACACCTTC. Translating gives CASSKYGHNGYTF.

DNA for the CDR3: TGCAGTGCTAGTAAAGCGGGGGGGCCAGATACGCAGTATTTT. Translated: CSASKAGGPDTQYF. The chain is built from TRBV20-1 and TRBJ2-3, with 10 bases matching TRBD2. The V gene's germline CDR1 is DFQATT and CDR2 SNEGSKA (reference sequence). V shed 3 bases and J 4 bases; nucleotides not matched to a gene: 4. The CDR3 extends over 14 amino acids.

This clonotype was found a few times. The chain is built from TRBV5-1 and TRBJ2-4, with TRBD1 matching 8 bases. Losses at the gene ends were 4 bases for V and 0 bases for J; bases not matched to a gene: 9. Germline loops: CDR1 SGHRS, CDR2 YFSETQ. The CDR3 is 17 amino acids. The DNA for the CDR3 is TGCGCCAGCAGCCCTCTGACAGGGGATATAGCCAAAAACATTCAGTACTTC. This sequence encodes CASSPLTGDIAKNIQYF.

The genes are TRBV6-5 and TRBJ1-3; TRBD1 is a possible D gene (6 bases). This CDR3 is 19 amino acids long. Germline V gives CDR1 MNHEY, CDR2 SVGAGI. Trimming shortened V by 0 bases and J by 0 bases, and 18 bases separated the two germline ends. CDR3 sequence: CASSYSFSRGPSSGNTIYF. DNA of the CDR3: TGTGCCAGCAGTTACTCATTTTCCAGGGGCCCTAGCTCTGGAAACACCATATATTTT.

This clonotype was counted only a few times. This chain joins TRBV7-8 and TRBJ1-5, with D uncertain. Trimming removed 1 base at V and 8 bases at J, with 12 bases between. There are 14 residues in the CDR3. Germline CDR1 is SGHVS and CDR2 is FQNEAQ. This CDR3 is CASSLGRTREPQHF. CDR3 coding DNA: TGTGCCAGCAGCTTAGGCCGGACGAGGGAGCCCCAGCATTTT.

This clonotype was observed many times. This chain links TRBV3-1 with TRBJ2-7; D possibly uses TRBD1 or TRBD2 (5 bases each). Germline loops: CDR1 LGHDT, CDR2 YNNKEL (reference sequence). The CDR3 extends over 12 amino acids. V was clipped by 7 bases and J by 6 bases, with 13 bases between them. CDR3 loop: CASMGGGSEQYF. The CDR3 DNA reads as TGTGCCAGCATGGGTGGGGGATCCGAGCAGTACTTC.

The table lists this clonotype with many counts. The CDR3 DNA is TGCGCCAGCAGCGTCGGGACAGGCTACAATCAGCCCCAGCATTTT. Protein: CASSVGTGYNQPQHF. The V call is TRBV5-1, the J call TRBJ1-5; 8 bases match TRBD1. Germline assignment: CDR1 SGHRS and CDR2 YFSETQ. V lost 4 bases and J lost 3; bases outside the gene matches: 6. The CDR3 runs to 15 residues.

This clonotype was detected only a few times. The chain has TRBV2 and TRBJ1-5, with D maybe TRBD1 (5 bases). Germline V gene lookup returns CDR1 SNHLY and CDR2 FYNNEI. CDR3 length: 15 residues. The V end lost 4 bases, the J end lost 2 bases, and 12 bases lay between the germline ends. This chain's CDR3 is CASSGPGGGNQPQHF. CDR3 nucleotide sequence: TGTGCCAGCAGTGGCCCCGGGGGGGGCAATCAGCCCCAGCATTTT.

V usage is TRBV4-3 and J usage is TRBJ2-7; 9 nucleotides align to TRBD1. After removal of 0 bases from V and 3 bases from J, the junction contained 3 bases not matched to a gene. The germline V gene has CDR1 LGHNA and CDR2 YSLEER. This CDR3 spans 15 amino acids. The CDR3 nucleotides are TGCGCCAGCAGCCAAGATGGGACAGGGCTCTACGAGCAGTACTTC. This gives the protein CASSQDGTGLYEQYF.

This CDR3 is CASSPTSGDGTQYF. CDR3 DNA sequence: TGCGCCAGCAGCCCGACGTCGGGTGACGGTACGCAGTATTTT. J is TRBJ2-3 and V is TRBV5-1; D is undetermined. Germline V gene data show CDR1 as SGHRS and CDR2 as YFSETQ. V was shortened by 4 bases and J by 8 bases, with 17 bases between the two germline ends. The CDR3 is 14 residues long.

In DNA form, the CDR3 reads TGTGCCAGCACCTTACAGGGTGACACCGGGGAGCTGTTTTTT. This sequence encodes CASTLQGDTGELFF. The chain couples TRBV5-6 to TRBJ2-2; tentatively, D is TRBD1 (6 bases). Germline CDR1 is SGHDT and CDR2 is YYEEEE. This CDR3 has 14 amino acids. V lost 6 bases and J 3 bases, leaving 12 bases between the germline ends.

This clonotype was picked up many times. For the CDR3, the DNA is TGTGCCAGCAGCGAACAGGCGGGCCAAGCCAAAAACATTCAGTACTTC. Amino acids: CASSEQAGQAKNIQYF. This rearrangement joins TRBV9 to TRBJ2-4; D may correspond to TRBD1 or TRBD2 (5 bases each). Trimming left V 3 bases short and J 0 bases short, with 13 bases between. This CDR3 comprises 16 residues. The germline CDR1 and CDR2 sequences are SGDLS and YYNGEE. The whole variable domain, remainder taken from reference TRBV9 and TRBJ2-4, is DSGVTQTPKHLITATGQRVTLRCSPRSGDLSVYWYQQSLDQGLQFLIQYYNGEERAKGNILERFSAQQFPDLHSELNLSSLELGDSALYFCASSEQAGQAKNIQYFGAGTRLSVL.

This clonotype was detected ten times or more. The gene calls are TRBV5-1 and TRBJ2-5; tentatively, D is TRBD1 (5 bases). Per the germline V gene, CDR1 is SGHRS and CDR2 is YFSETQ. The CDR3 covers 13 residues. Trimming removed 1 base from V and 4 bases from J, with 8 bases in between. CDR3 region: CASSLLGAETQYF. The CDR3 nucleotides are TGCGCCAGCAGCTTGTTAGGGGCAGAGACCCAGTACTTC. The full variable domain, in which reference TRBV5-1 and TRBJ2-5 provide the parts outside the CDR3, is KAGVTQTPRYLIKTRGQQVTLSCSPISGHRSVSWYQQTPGQGLQFLFEYFSETQRNKGNFPGRFSGRQFSNSRSEMNVSTLELGDSALYLCASSLLGAETQYFGPGTRLLVL.

This clonotype came up a few times. The rearrangement links TRBV29-1 to TRBJ2-3; D unresolved. Per the germline V gene, CDR1 is SQVTM and CDR2 is ANQGSEA. With 6 bases removed from V and 2 bases from J, the gap between germline ends came to 9 bases. The CDR3 loop spans 12 amino acids. The CDR3, as DNA: TGCAGCGTGAGACGGGTCACAGATACGCAGTATTTT. Encoded protein: CSVRRVTDTQYF.

This clonotype was detected a few times. The J gene is TRBJ1-5, the V gene TRBV7-2; D remains ambiguous. CDR3 size: 15 residues. The V end lost 2 bases, the J end lost 10 bases, and 18 bases lay between the germline ends. In germline, CDR1 is SGHTA, CDR2 FQGNSA. CDR3 nucleotides: TGTGCCAGCAGCTTATTAGCCCGGGATCATCGTCCCCAGCATTTT. It translates to CASSLLARDHRPQHF.

This clonotype was seen many times. The gene calls are TRBV7-9 and TRBJ2-1, with D uncertain. Germline-derived CDR1 and CDR2 are SEHNR and FQNEAQ (reference sequence). Trimming removed 5 bases from V and 4 bases from J, with 12 bases in between. The CDR3 has 14 amino acids. CDR3 region: CASSTQQGYNEQFF. CDR3 in DNA: TGTGCCAGCAGCACTCAGCAAGGATACAATGAGCAGTTCTTC.

The genes are TRBV4-3 and TRBJ2-1; 7 bases line up with TRBD2. CDR1 is LGHNA and CDR2 is YSLEER in the germline V gene. The CDR3 loop spans 18 amino acids. V lost 4 bases, J lost 0 bases, and 12 bases stayed unmatched. CDR3 coding DNA: TGCGCCAGCAGCCGATTAGCGGGTGCATTAAGCTCCTACAATGAGCAGTTCTTC. Protein sequence: CASSRLAGALSSYNEQFF.

This rearrangement joins TRBV4-2 to TRBJ2-7; the D is unclear. This CDR3 spans 13 amino acids. Trimming took 4 bases from V and 0 from J, leaving 7 bases between them. Germline CDR1 is LGHNA and CDR2 is YNFKEQ. In nucleotides, the CDR3 is TGTGCCAGCAGCCCAAGCGACTCCTACGAGCAGTACTTC. Its protein product is CASSPSDSYEQYF.

This clonotype was detected a few times. This sequence joins TRBV12-3 or TRBV12-4 and TRBJ1-5; no firm D call. The CDR3 runs 14 residues. V lost 5 bases to trimming and J lost 2 bases, with 10 bases between them. CDR3 DNA sequence: TGTGCCAGCAGTCCTCGGTCGGGCAATCAGCCCCAGCATTTT. Translated, it gives CASSPRSGNQPQHF.

This clonotype was observed a few times. The J gene is TRBJ2-5, the V gene TRBV5-1; TRBD2 agrees at 7 bases. Looked up from germline, CDR1 is SGHRS and CDR2 is YFSETQ. The length of the CDR3 is 14 residues. The ends lost 2 bases at V and 3 bases at J; junction bases unmatched: 4. Here the CDR3 reads CASSFSGVKETQYF. The CDR3 DNA reads as TGCGCCAGCAGCTTCAGCGGGGTAAAAGAGACCCAGTACTTC.

In its sample, this clonotype was seen many times. The chain combines TRBV7-2 with TRBJ2-6; D unclear. V lost 0 bases to trimming and J lost 1 base, with 10 bases between them. Germline CDR1 SGHTA, CDR2 FQGNSA. The CDR3 spans 17 residues. Written as DNA, the CDR3 is TGTGCCAGCAGCTTAGCGTATTTGAGGTCTGGGGCCAACGTCCTGACTTTC. The encoded protein is CASSLAYLRSGANVLTF. Together with reference TRBV7-2 and TRBJ2-6, the CDR3 gives the full variable domain: GAGVSQSPSNKVTEKGKDVELRCDPISGHTALYWYRQSLGQGLEFLIYFQGNSAPDKSGLPSDRFSAERTGGSVSTLTIQRTQQEDSAVYLCASSLAYLRSGANVLTFGAGSRLTVL.